Listed below are T cell receptor beta chains from one sample, sequenced in a study of CD4 and CD8 cells across lung adenocarcinoma regions. Using its own MiXCR run on the PCR reads, TCRdb lists one record per CDR3 protein. The table includes around 9,800 distinct CDR3 sequences, around half detected once. Sequencing was carried out using CD4+ T cells from the center of a lung tumor. Receptors were obtained from a male donor with lung adenocarcinoma. The CD4 and CD8 labels of this study may be unreliable. The CDR3 runs from the conserved cysteine through the conserved F or W. Each record gives: J gene, V gene, clone size, D gene, CDR3 DNA, CDR3 protein. The D gene is left open where the match is weak. Expanded clones are given a class, and other clones once, few, many or no size at all.

>TRBJ2-7|TRBV6-1|NA|NA
TGTGCCAGCAGTGAATATTGGGAATACGAGCAGTACTTC
CASSEYWEYEQYF
>TRBJ2-1|TRBV6-1|NA|TRBD2
TGTGCCAGCAGAGTCAGCGGGAGGGCCTACAATGAGCAGTTCTTC
CASRVSGRAYNEQFF
>TRBJ2-7|TRBV6-2/TRBV6-3|many|NA
TGTGCCAGCAGTTACGAGGACGGACCCTACGAGCAGTACTTC
CASSYEDGPYEQYF
>TRBJ2-1|TRBV12-3/TRBV12-4|many|NA
TGTGCCAGCAGTTCCCCCGGGGAGCAGTTCTTC
CASSSPGEQFF
>TRBJ1-2|TRBV30|NA|TRBD1
TGTGCCTGGAGTGGAGGGACAGGGAGTGGCTACACCTTC
CAWSGGTGSGYTF
>TRBJ2-1|TRBV7-2|many|NA
TGTGCCAGCAGGCGTACAGGGACTCCCCACAATGAGCAGTTCTTC
CASRRTGTPHNEQFF
>TRBJ2-1|TRBV6-5|NA|NA
TGTGCCAGCAGTTCCCCGGGTTTTTACGGGAGTAATGAGCAGTTCTTC
CASSSPGFYGSNEQFF
>TRBJ2-5|TRBV27|NA|NA
TGTGCCAGCAGTTTCTCCGGGACCATCTACAATGAGCAGTACTTC
CASSFSGTIYNEQYF
>TRBJ2-5|TRBV6-1|NA|TRBD2
TGTGCCGGGGGACACGGGGGGGGGGACCGAGATACGCAGTACTTC
CAGGHGGGDRDTQYF
>TRBJ1-1|TRBV4-1|NA|NA
TGCGCCAGCAGCCGTTTAGGGGGGTTCACTGAAGCTTTCTTT
CASSRLGGFTEAFF
>TRBJ2-2|TRBV6-4|NA|NA
TGTGCCAGCAGTGAAGGGGAGGACACCGGGGAGCTGTTTTTT
CASSEGEDTGELFF
>TRBJ2-5|TRBV10-3|NA|TRBD2
TGTGCCACCGGTGAGGGGGGCGGGGGGCCAGATACCCAGTACTTC
CATGEGGGGPDTQYF
>TRBJ2-1|TRBV22-1|few|NA
TGTCCTGGGCAGGCCAGAGGAGAGGGGCAGGGGAAGAATGGTCCCCAGGTTAGATTT
CPGQARGEGQGKNGPQVRF
>TRBJ2-3|TRBV24-1|NA|NA
TGTGCCACCAGTCGTGGAGATACGCAGTATTTT
CATSRGDTQYF
>TRBJ1-1|TRBV12-3/TRBV12-4|few|NA
TGTGCCAGCAGCTCCCGGATGGTACTGAACACTGAAGCTTTCTTT
CASSSRMVLNTEAFF
>TRBJ2-5|TRBV6-1|NA|TRBD1
TGTGCCAGCAGTGAAGCCCAGACAGGGGGCCAAGAGACCCAGTACTTC
CASSEAQTGGQETQYF
>TRBJ2-7|TRBV6-5|many|TRBD1
TGTGCCAGCAGTTACTCGAGGACAGGATCCCACGAGCAGTACTTC
CASSYSRTGSHEQYF
>TRBJ2-5|TRBV6-1|NA|NA
TGTGGCAGGGGTGAGGGGAGCCGTGACCAAGATACCCAGTACTTC
CGRGEGSRDQDTQYF
>TRBJ2-3|TRBV7-2|medium-sized|TRBD2
TGTGCCAGCAGCTTAGGCGTAGGCGGGGGGGCCGGAGATACGCAGTATTTT
CASSLGVGGGAGDTQYF
>TRBJ1-5|TRBV18|few|NA
TGTGCAGTTCACCACACGGCACTTCCGGGGGCCCAGGGACCCACTTCTGCATTT
CAVHHTALPGAQGPTSAF
>TRBJ1-2|TRBV14|NA|NA
TGTGCCAGCAGCCAAGTCAGAAACTATGGCTACACCTTC
CASSQVRNYGYTF
>TRBJ2-7|TRBV6-1|NA|NA
TGTGCCAGCAGATTGAGTTACGAGCAGTACTTC
CASRLSYEQYF
>TRBJ2-3|TRBV6-1|NA|NA
TGTGCCAGCAGTGAATTGTGGGCCAAAGACACTCAGTATTTT
CASSELWAKDTQYF
>TRBJ2-7|TRBV6-1|NA|NA
TGTGCCAGCAGTGAGAATCCTAGCGTCCCCTACGAGCAGTACTTC
CASSENPSVPYEQYF
>TRBJ1-2|TRBV6-1|many|NA
TGTGCCAGCAGTAGGGATAACTATGGCTACACCTTC
CASSRDNYGYTF
>TRBJ2-7|TRBV4-3|many|NA
TGCGCCAGCAGCCAGAATTTGGGTTTCGAGCAGTACTTC
CASSQNLGFEQYF
>TRBJ2-7|TRBV12-3/TRBV12-4|NA|NA
TGTGCCAGCAGCCCCCGTGTTTCCAGTGCCACAAATACGCAGTACTTC
CASSPRVSSATNTQYF
>TRBJ2-5|TRBV10-1|NA|NA
TGCGCGGGGCTCGGGGGCGGTGACCAAGAGACCCAGTACTTC
CAGLGGGDQETQYF
>TRBJ2-5|TRBV6-1|NA|TRBD2
TGTGCCAGCAGAGGACTAGCGGGAGTGAACCAGTACTTC
CASRGLAGVNQYF
>TRBJ1-2|TRBV27|many|TRBD1
TGTGCCAGCAGTCTAGACAGGGCTCCCTATGGCTACACCTTC
CASSLDRAPYGYTF
>TRBJ2-1|TRBV7-2|NA|TRBD1
TGTGCCACAAGCGGCAGGGGGACCAATGAGCAGTTCTTC
CATSGRGTNEQFF
>TRBJ2-3|TRBV6-1|NA|NA
TGTGCCAGCAGTGATAGTTACGCGTTGTCAGATACGCAGTATTTT
CASSDSYALSDTQYF
>TRBJ2-7|TRBV27|few|NA
TGTGCCAGCAGTACCCGGACAGACGCGACCTACGAGCAGTACTTC
CASSTRTDATYEQYF
>TRBJ2-3|TRBV6-4|NA|TRBD1
TGTGCCAGCAGTGACGGGACAGGGGGAGATACGCAGTATTTT
CASSDGTGGDTQYF
>TRBJ2-7|TRBV6-1|many|NA
TGTGCCAGCAGTGAAGTTCAAGAGGGCCCCTACGAGCAGTACTTC
CASSEVQEGPYEQYF
>TRBJ2-3|TRBV10-1|few|NA
TGCGCCAGCAAGGTCAGGCAAGACCCAGATACGCAGTATTTT
CASKVRQDPDTQYF
>TRBJ2-7|TRBV7-2|many|NA
TGTGCCAGCAGCTCTATGAGAGATTCTCACGAGCAGTACTTC
CASSSMRDSHEQYF
>TRBJ2-5|TRBV6-1|NA|TRBD2
TGTGCCAGCAAAGTGACTAGCGGGACAGAGACCCAGTACTTC
CASKVTSGTETQYF
>TRBJ2-3|TRBV7-2|NA|TRBD1
TGTGCCAGCAGCTCAACAACAGGGGTATGGACAGATACGCAGTATTTT
CASSSTTGVWTDTQYF
>TRBJ2-7|TRBV30|NA|NA
TGTGCCTGGAGTGTAGGGGGGGCGCGAGAGCAGTACTTC
CAWSVGGAREQYF
>TRBJ2-1|TRBV10-3|NA|TRBD2
TGTGCCATCAGTGAGCTCGGGGAGCGGGAGGGGCGACTCCACAATGAGCAGTTCTTC
CAISELGEREGRLHNEQFF
>TRBJ2-7|TRBV6-5|few|NA
TGTGCCAGCAGTTGGGGGGAAAATGAGCAGTACTTC
CASSWGENEQYF
>TRBJ2-1|TRBV20-1|NA|TRBD2
TGCAGTGCTAGCTCCGGGACTAGGGTAGTTGAGCAGTTCTTC
CSASSGTRVVEQFF
>TRBJ2-3|TRBV6-1|NA|TRBD1
TGTGCCAGCAGTGCGGACCGGTGGGGGACAGATACTCAGTACTTT
CASSADRWGTDTQYF
>TRBJ2-7|TRBV6-1|NA|TRBD2
TGTGCCAGCAGTGGATCTCCCGGGACTAGCGGCTCCTACGAGCAGTACTTC
CASSGSPGTSGSYEQYF
>TRBJ2-5|TRBV10-3|few|NA
TGTGCCACGACCAGCAGAATTCAAGAGACCCAGTACTTC
CATTSRIQETQYF
>TRBJ2-2|TRBV6-4|NA|NA
TGTGCCAGCAGTCCGGAGTCCCATGGGACCGGGGAGCTGTTTTTT
CASSPESHGTGELFF
>TRBJ2-3|TRBV27|NA|NA
TGTGCCAGCAGATCCGTAGCGCGAGCGCGAGCGAAAGACACTCAGTATTTT
CASRSVARARAKDTQYF
>TRBJ1-6|TRBV6-5|NA|NA
TGTGCCAGCAGTTACTCGAGCTGGGCCAGATCACCCCTCCACTTT
CASSYSSWARSPLHF
>TRBJ2-1|TRBV12-5|NA|TRBD2
TGTGCTAGTGGTTTGGTACGGAGCGGGAGGCTTGAGCAGTTCTTC
CASGLVRSGRLEQFF